This is a list of T cell receptor beta chains from one sample in a study of patients and donors after allogeneic stem cell transplantation. TCRdb reprocessed the RT-PCR reads via MiXCR and lists one record per CDR3 protein. The sample contains about 400,000 distinct CDR3 sequences, 16% of which appear only once. The sequenced sample was blood, either unsorted or a sorted T cell fraction (not recorded which). These receptors all stem from a human donor who was either an allogeneic HSCT recipient or a stem cell or donor lymphocyte infusion donor (not recorded which). It is not recorded whose cells these are; they may come from a transplant donor. The CDR3 runs from the conserved cysteine through the conserved F or W. D genes are given only for firm matches. Only some rows state a clone size, as once, few, many or a class for expanded clones.

d_call clone_size j_call v_call cdr3_nt cdr3_aa
- - TRBJ2-5 TRBV18 TGTGCCAGCTCCCCCAATGGGGAGACCCAGTACTTC CASSPNGETQYF
TRBD1 few TRBJ1-6 TRBV10-3 TGTGCCACCGGACAGGGCGCTTCACCCCTCCACTTT CATGQGASPLHF
- - TRBJ2-3 TRBV6-2/TRBV6-3 TGTGCCAGCAGGCCGCACTCCTCTCCGCGGGGCACAGATACGCAGTATTTT CASRPHSSPRGTDTQYF
- few TRBJ2-5 TRBV16 TGTGCCAGCAGCCAATCGATTAGAGGGGAGACCCAGTACTTC CASSQSIRGETQYF
- - TRBJ2-7 TRBV20-1 TGCAGTGCTAGAAAGAGCTCCTACGAGCAGTACTTC CSARKSSYEQYF
- - TRBJ2-7 TRBV11-1 TGTGCCAGCAGCCCCGGGGGTAGCGGTGTCTCCTACGAGCAGTACTTC CASSPGGSGVSYEQYF
- - TRBJ2-6 TRBV21-1 TGTGCCAGCAGCAAACAGGGACCTGGGGCCAACGTCCTGACTTTC CASSKQGPGANVLTF
TRBD1 - TRBJ1-5 TRBV12-3/TRBV12-4 TGTGCCAGCAGACAGGGGTTTCAGCCCCAGCATTTT CASRQGFQPQHF
TRBD1 - TRBJ2-7 TRBV6-1 TGTGCCAGCAGTAACATGGACAGGGGGGCACTCTACGAGCAGTACTTC CASSNMDRGALYEQYF
- - TRBJ1-1 TRBV3-1 TGTGCCAGCAGCCACGTTTATGGGGGGAACACTGAAGCTTTCTTT CASSHVYGGNTEAFF
TRBD1 few TRBJ2-1 TRBV24-1 TGTGCCACCAGTGATTTCTGGGGACAGTCCAATGAGCAGTTCTTC CATSDFWGQSNEQFF
- once TRBJ1-1 TRBV6-2/TRBV6-3 TGTGCCAGCAGGAACAACGCCATGAACACTGAAGCTTTCTTT CASRNNAMNTEAFF
TRBD1 few TRBJ1-1 TRBV10-3 TGTGCCATCTCCCAGGACAGGGCGAACACTGAAGCTTTCTTT CAISQDRANTEAFF
TRBD1 many TRBJ1-2 TRBV4-1 TGCGCCAGCAGCTACCTACAGGGGGACCATGGCTACACCTTC CASSYLQGDHGYTF
TRBD1 many TRBJ1-5 TRBV12-3/TRBV12-4 TGTGCCAGCAGTTCCGGGACAGGGGGCAATCAGCCCCAGCATTTT CASSSGTGGNQPQHF
- - TRBJ2-7 TRBV6-2/TRBV6-3 TGTGCCAGCAGCTACCGAATCTACGAGCAGTACTTC CASSYRIYEQYF
- - TRBJ2-2 TRBV2 TGTGCCAGCAATACAGGGAAGAAGACCGGGGAGCTGTTTTTT CASNTGKKTGELFF
TRBD2 - TRBJ2-5 TRBV4-1 TGCGCCAGCAGCCAATTTTACGCGGGGGGGCACGAGACCCAGTACTTC CASSQFYAGGHETQYF
- many TRBJ1-5 TRBV7-2 TGTGCCAGCAGTTCTATCAATAGCAATCAGCCCCAGCATTTT CASSSINSNQPQHF
TRBD1 - TRBJ1-4 TRBV7-9 TGTGCCAGCAGCTTTCGGACAGGACCAAGGAGTGAAAAACTGTTTTTT CASSFRTGPRSEKLFF
- - TRBJ1-2 TRBV3-1 TGTGCCAGCAGCCAAGATGGAGGGCAGGTCGGGGGCTACACCTTC CASSQDGGQVGGYTF
TRBD2 few TRBJ2-1 TRBV9 TGTGCCAGCAGCGCGACCTCGGGACTAGCGGGAGCGCCCTACAATGAGCAGTTCTTC CASSATSGLAGAPYNEQFF
- - TRBJ2-1 TRBV6-6 TGTGCCAGCACGGGGGATATCTACAATGAGCAGTTCTTC CASTGDIYNEQFF
- few TRBJ2-4 TRBV20-1 TGCAGTGTTAAGAGGGTGGGCGGGGTTGGCAAAAACATTCAGTACTTC CSVKRVGGVGKNIQYF
- many TRBJ2-1 TRBV9 TGTGCCAGCAGCGTTAGGGAGGCCGCCTACAATGAGCAGTTCTTC CASSVREAAYNEQFF
TRBD2 - TRBJ2-2 TRBV3-1 TGTGCCAGCAGCCAATCTAGCGGGAGGGACGGGGAGCTGTTTTTT CASSQSSGRDGELFF
- many TRBJ1-1 TRBV4-1 TGCGCCAGCAGCGGGGTACCGAACACTGAAGCTTTCTTT CASSGVPNTEAFF
- few TRBJ1-4 TRBV18 TGTGCCAGCTCACAGTACGGGACACACGAAAAACTGTTTTTT CASSQYGTHEKLFF
TRBD2 few TRBJ2-3 TRBV4-2 TGTGCCAGCAGCCAAACGGGGGGGGCAGATACGCAGTATTTT CASSQTGGADTQYF
- few TRBJ1-1 TRBV5-1 TGCGCCAGCAGCTTGCTGTCGGAGGGCACTGAAGCTTTCTTT CASSLLSEGTEAFF
- many TRBJ1-6 TRBV5-1 TGCGCCAGCAGCTTGGTGGGCCAGATTAATTCACCCCTCCACTTT CASSLVGQINSPLHF
TRBD1 - TRBJ2-3 TRBV5-8 TGTGCCAGCAGGGGACAGGGGCTAGATACGCAGTATTTT CASRGQGLDTQYF
- many TRBJ1-2 TRBV11-2 TGTGCCAGCAGTTTTGGGGGCTATGGCTACACCTTC CASSFGGYGYTF
- few TRBJ2-1 TRBV20-1 TGCAGTGTCTCTCGGGAGCAGTTCTTC CSVSREQFF
- - TRBJ2-4 TRBV20-1 TGCAGTGCCTGGCAAACCGGTCCCAAAAACATTCAGTACTTC CSAWQTGPKNIQYF
- many TRBJ2-3 TRBV4-3 TGCGCCAGCAGCCGAGGGGATCGAGGAGGGACAGATACGCAGTATTTT CASSRGDRGGTDTQYF
- - TRBJ1-1 TRBV7-9 TGTGCCAGCAGTAATAGGGAGATCATCACTGAAGCTTTCTTT CASSNREIITEAFF